This T cell receptor beta chain was found in a study of blood T cell repertoires in COVID-19. As handled by the study authors: Amplification from reference gene primers served as the basis for estimated nucleated cell counts. TCRdb keeps only in-frame clones here, not all; method: immunoSEQ multiplex PCR. D and trimming were read from the DNA, whereas the V and J calls and clone size are those reported in that table. The data contain 250,000 to 300,000 clones, 85% to 90% of them singletons. Germline V gene data show CDR1 as KGHDR and CDR2 as SFDVKD. The CDR3 spans 19 residues. Trimming shortened V by 4 bases and J by 7 bases, and 28 bases separated the two germline ends.

The chain has TRBV24-1 and TRBJ2-1, with D possibly TRBD2 on 7 matching bases. The clonotype was recovered from a woman younger than 45 with COVID-19, enrolled during active disease. Sequenced material: peripheral blood. The CDR3 region is CATSDPTGPGRGSLNEQFF. DNA for the CDR3: TGTGCCACCAGTGACCCTACAGGGCCAGGCCGCGGGAGCCTAAATGAGCAGTTCTTC.